The following is a TCR beta chain sequence with its context. In the original workflow: For nucleated cells, counts were estimated from reference gene primer amplification. Clones were read by immunoSEQ multiplex PCR, and TCRdb kept only the in-frame ones, dropping some. That table supplies the V and J calls and clone size; D and trimming were determined from the DNA. The sample records more than 350,000 clones, 70% to 90% being singletons. This specimen belongs to a study of blood T cell repertoires in COVID-19. On the study more broadly: Sites across the United States, Italy and Spain contributed samples from acute and convalescent COVID-19. Sample material is recorded as cDNA or gDNA derived from T cells, B-cell-depleted T cells, or PBMCs.

The CDR3 is 14 amino acids. This rearrangement joins TRBV21-1 to TRBJ2-7; the table assigns TRBD2, which was not confirmed against the DNA. TRBV21-1 is termed a pseudogene. The TCR sequence derives from a woman aged 30 to 39 with COVID-19, enrolled during active disease. Sequencing was performed on peripheral blood. CDR3 loop: CASSKEERAYEQYV. Written as DNA, the CDR3 is TGTGCCAGCAGCAAAGAGGAACGGGCCTACGAGCAGTACGTC.